A single sample is the source of the 7 T cell receptor beta chains below, sequenced in a study of cytomegalovirus exposure and HLA in healthy donors. The PCR was carried out with 60 Vbeta primers and 13 Jbeta primers. Repertoires were generated with immunoSEQ multiplex PCR, while TCRdb's copy carries only in-frame clones and drops some. With around 130,000 clones in the sample, the ten largest clones hold roughly 1.5%. Input material: PBMCs. These receptors were collected from a middle-aged woman in good health and CMV-seronegative.

V gene TRBV19 combines with J gene TRBJ1-1; TRBD1 is a possible D gene (5 bases). The germline CDR1 and CDR2 sequences are LNHDA and SQIVND (reference sequence). The length of the CDR3 is 14 residues. Trimming took off 1 base at V and 3 bases at J, with 9 bases between the two ends. Written as DNA, the CDR3 is TGTGCCAGTAGTATAGGACAGTCCTACACTGAAGCTTTCTTT. Translating it yields CASSIGQSYTEAFF. Variable domain in full (rest from reference TRBV19 and TRBJ1-1): DGGITQSPKYLFRKEGQNVTLSCEQNLNHDAMYWYRQDPGQGLRLIYYSQIVNDFQKGDIAEGYSVSREKKESFPLTVTSAQKNPTAFYLCASSIGQSYTEAFFGQGTRLTVV.

This chain joins TRBV18 and TRBJ1-1, with a possible D match to TRBD1 (5 bases). The CDR3 length is 14 residues. The germline V gene encodes CDR1 KGHSH and CDR2 LQKENI. Trimming removed 0 bases at V and 6 bases at J, with 11 bases between. As DNA, the CDR3 is TGTGCCAGCTCACCACCGTTAGGGGTCTCTGAAGCTTTCTTT. This gives the protein CASSPPLGVSEAFF.

The chain couples TRBV11-2 to TRBJ1-1; maybe TRBD1 (6 bases). V lost 5 bases and J 4 bases, leaving 14 bases between the germline ends. This CDR3 has 14 amino acids. The V gene's germline CDR1 is SGHAT and CDR2 FQNNGV. CDR3 in amino acids: CASSIQGIGTEAFF. The CDR3 DNA follows: TGTGCCAGCAGCATTCAGGGGATTGGCACTGAAGCTTTCTTT.

J is TRBJ1-2 and V is TRBV19, with 8 bases fitting TRBD1. The V segment lost 10 bases and the J segment 4 bases; nucleotides outside the gene matches: 5. This CDR3 contains 12 residues. The germline V gene has CDR1 LNHDA and CDR2 SQIVND (reference sequence). The CDR3, as DNA: TGTGCCACCGTGACAGGGGTCTATGGCTACACCTTC. Its translation: CATVTGVYGYTF.

The chain recombines TRBV4-2 with TRBJ2-5; TRBD2 matches at 11 bases. The CDR3 is made up of 15 amino acids. CDR1 is LGHNA and CDR2 is YNFKEQ in the germline V gene. V was pared by 2 bases and J by 4 bases, with 3 bases of the junction left unmatched. The DNA of the CDR3 is TGTGCCAGCAGCCAAACTAGCGGGGGCGCAGAGACCCAGTACTTC. This sequence encodes CASSQTSGGAETQYF.

V is TRBV9 and J is TRBJ1-3; 8 bases map to TRBD1. The germline V gene encodes CDR1 SGDLS and CDR2 YYNGEE. J was trimmed by 8 bases and V by 0 bases; bases with no gene match: 1. The CDR3 length is 13 residues. For the CDR3, the DNA is TGTGCCAGCAGCGTAGACAGGGGGGACACCATATATTTT. It specifies CASSVDRGDTIYF.

V gene TRBV7-9 combines with J gene TRBJ1-2; weak D call: TRBD1 (5 bases). The CDR3 sequence is 14 residues long. The ends were cut back, 5 bases at V and 5 bases at J, with 15 bases in the middle. The germline V gene has CDR1 SEHNR and CDR2 FQNEAQ (reference sequence). CDR3 nucleotide sequence: TGTGCCAGCAGCCAAACTAATGGACAATATGGCTACACCTTC. This translates into CASSQTNGQYGYTF. Supplemented by reference TRBV7-9 and TRBJ1-2, the full variable domain reads DTGVSQNPRHKITKRGQNVTFRCDPISEHNRLYWYRQTLGQGPEFLTYFQNEAQLEKSRLLSDRFSAERPKGSFSTLEIQRTEQGDSAMYLCASSQTNGQYGYTFGSGTRLTVV.